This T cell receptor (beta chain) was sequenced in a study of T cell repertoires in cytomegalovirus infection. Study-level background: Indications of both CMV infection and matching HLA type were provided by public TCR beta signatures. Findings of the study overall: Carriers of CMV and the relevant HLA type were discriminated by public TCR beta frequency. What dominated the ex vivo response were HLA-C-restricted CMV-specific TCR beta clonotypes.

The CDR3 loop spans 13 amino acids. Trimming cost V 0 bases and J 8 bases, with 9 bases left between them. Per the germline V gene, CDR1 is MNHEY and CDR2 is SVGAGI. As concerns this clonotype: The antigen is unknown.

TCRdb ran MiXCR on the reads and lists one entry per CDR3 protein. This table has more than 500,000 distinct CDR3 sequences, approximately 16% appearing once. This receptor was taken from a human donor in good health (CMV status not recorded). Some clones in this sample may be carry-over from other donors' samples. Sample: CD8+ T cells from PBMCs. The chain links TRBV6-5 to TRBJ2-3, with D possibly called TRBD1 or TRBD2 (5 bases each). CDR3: CASSYSPGATQYF. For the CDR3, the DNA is TGTGCCAGCAGTTACTCGCCCGGGGCTACGCAGTATTTT.